The 25 T cell receptor beta chains below were found in one sample sequenced in a study of blood T cell repertoires in COVID-19. The protocol was immunoSEQ multiplex PCR, while the TCRdb copy is restricted to in-frame clones and leaves out a portion. Among under 130,000 clones, roughly 80% were seen once, and the ten largest hold roughly 14%. The sequenced sample was peripheral blood. The receptor set was obtained from a woman of 80 years or more with acute or convalescent COVID-19.

The CDR3 DNA reads as TGTGCCGCCTGCAGCCGCGGGAGCTTAGAGACCCAGTACTTC. Its translation: CAACSRGSLETQYF. This chain joins TRBV5-4 and TRBJ2-5, with 7 nucleotides matching TRBD2. In germline, CDR1 is SGHNT, CDR2 YYREEE (reference sequence). With 10 bases clipped from V and 4 bases from J, the junction kept 13 bases outside the gene matches. The CDR3 is 14 residues long. The full variable domain, in which reference TRBV5-4 and TRBJ2-5 provide the parts outside the CDR3, is ETGVTQSPTHLIKTRGQQVTLRCSSQSGHNTVSWYQQALGQGPQFIFQYYREEENGRGNFPPRFSGLQFPNYSSELNVNALELDDSALYLCAACSRGSLETQYFGPGTRLLVL.

Remarks on this clone: At one boundary the junction diverges from the germline segment, which might be a read error. This chain connects TRBV10-3 to TRBJ2-1, with D unresolved. The CDR3 contains 16 residues. Germline loops: CDR1 ENHRY, CDR2 SYGVKD. DNA for the CDR3: TGTGCCATCAGTGAGTCCGGCGGCACCTCCAACAATGAGCAGTTCTTC. Its translation: CAISESGGTSNNEQFF.

This clone occurred once. The chain has TRBV2 and TRBJ2-5; D is undetermined. From germline, CDR1 is SNHLY and CDR2 FYNNEI. Trimming cost V 5 bases and J 5 bases, with 12 bases left between them. CDR3 length: 13 residues. CDR3 DNA: TGTGCCAGCAGTAGAGACCAGGCGGAGACCCAGTACTTC. It specifies CASSRDQAETQYF.

J is TRBJ1-4 and V is TRBV10-3; a possible D gene is TRBD1 (6 bases). CDR1 and CDR2 from the germline V gene are ENHRY and SYGVKD. The CDR3 extends over 18 amino acids. V was trimmed by 2 bases and J by 0 bases, leaving 16 bases between them. This CDR3 reads CAISENPPTGATNEKLFF. CDR3 bases: TGTGCCATCAGTGAGAACCCCCCGACAGGTGCAACTAATGAAAAACTGTTTTTT.

The chain has TRBV29-1 and TRBJ1-2; TRBD1 agrees at 7 bases. CDR1 and CDR2 (germline): SQVTM, ANQGSEA. CDR3 length equals 15 residues. With 6 bases clipped from V and 5 bases from J, the junction kept 15 bases outside the gene matches. The CDR3 spells CSVLRTGREGYGYTF. The CDR3, as DNA: TGCAGCGTCCTTCGGACAGGCCGCGAGGGATATGGCTACACCTTC.

The chain combines TRBV6-5 with TRBJ1-5; 12 nucleotides align to TRBD1. The CDR3 length is 14 residues. Germline assignment: CDR1 MNHEY and CDR2 SVGAGI. V was pared by 6 bases and J by 4 bases, with 1 base of the junction left unmatched. The CDR3 sequence: CASRGQGANQPQHF. The CDR3 DNA is TGTGCCAGCAGGGGACAGGGGGCGAATCAGCCCCAGCATTTT.

J is TRBJ2-1 and V is TRBV28; TRBD2 is a possible D gene (6 bases). Trimming took off 0 bases at V and 5 bases at J, with 11 bases between the two ends. This CDR3 region has 15 residues. Germline loops: CDR1 MDHEN, CDR2 SYDVKM. In DNA form, the CDR3 reads TGTGCCAGCAGTTTATGGTCGCTAGCGAACAATGAGCAGTTCTTC. Residues: CASSLWSLANNEQFF. Complete variable domain (other parts from reference TRBV28 and TRBJ2-1): DVKVTQSSRYLVKRTGEKVFLECVQDMDHENMFWYRQDPGLGLRLIYFSYDVKMKEKGDIPEGYSVSREKKERFSLILESASTNQTSMYLCASSLWSLANNEQFFGPGTRLTVL.

This chain uses TRBV24-1 with TRBJ2-3, with D perhaps TRBD1 (6 bases). Trimming cost V 3 bases and J 0 bases, with 6 bases left between them. Germline CDR1 reads KGHDR; CDR2 reads SFDVKD. The CDR3 has 14 amino acids. In DNA, the CDR3 is TGTGCCACCAGTGATACAGGGAGCACAGATACGCAGTATTTT. Amino acids: CATSDTGSTDTQYF.

The chain combines TRBV28 with TRBJ2-5, with TRBD1 identical over 8 bases. Trimming at V came to 5 bases and at J to 8 bases, leaving 7 bases not matched to a gene. The CDR3 covers 13 residues. The germline CDR1 and CDR2 sequences are MDHEN and SYDVKM. CDR3 sequence reads: CASSPQGVGTQYF. The DNA of the CDR3 is TGTGCCAGCAGTCCACAGGGGGTCGGAACCCAGTACTTC.

This chain connects TRBV6-6 to TRBJ2-1; unclear D gene. The CDR3 consists of 14 residues. The ends were cut back, 6 bases at V and 4 bases at J, with 13 bases in the middle. Germline V CDR1 and CDR2: MNHNY, SVGAGI (reference sequence). This CDR3 reads CASRSSRWYNEQFF. CDR3 coding DNA: TGTGCCAGCAGGTCTAGTAGGTGGTACAATGAGCAGTTCTTC.

This clone was recorded only once. The chain carries TRBV7-7 and TRBJ2-5; perhaps TRBD2 as D (6 bases). The V and J ends lost 5 bases and 4 bases respectively, with 14 bases between them. This CDR3 is built from 14 residues. Germline V lookup: CDR1 SSHAT, CDR2 FNYEAQ (reference sequence). CDR3 bases: TGTGCCAGCAGCCCCGGGCCCGGGGGAGAGACCCAGTACTTC. This sequence encodes CASSPGPGGETQYF. The full variable domain, in which reference TRBV7-7 and TRBJ2-5 provide the parts outside the CDR3, is GAGVSQSPRYKVTKRGQDVTLRCDPISSHATLYWYQQALGQGPEFLTYFNYEAQPDKSGLPSDRFSAERPEGSISTLTIQRTEQRDSAMYRCASSPGPGGETQYFGPGTRLLVL.

The chain is built from TRBV7-8 and TRBJ1-1; weak D call: TRBD1 (5 bases). Between the trimmed V and J ends, which lost 4 bases and 4 bases, there was a span of 13 bases. This CDR3 region has 14 residues. Per germline, CDR1 SGHVS and CDR2 FQNEAQ. The DNA for the CDR3 is TGTGCCAGCAGCTGGACCTCCCAGGGCACTGAAGCTTTCTTT. Its translation is CASSWTSQGTEAFF.

The chain links TRBV27 to TRBJ1-5, with a weak D call TRBD1 (6 bases). CDR1 is MNHEY and CDR2 is SMNVEV in the germline V gene (reference sequence). Trimming removed 5 bases from V and 4 bases from J, with 9 bases in between. CDR3 length equals 13 residues. DNA of the CDR3: TGTGCCAGCAGTCGGACAGATAATCAGCCCCAGCATTTT. This gives the protein CASSRTDNQPQHF.

The genes are TRBV10-3 and TRBJ2-3; 10 bases match TRBD2. Germline V lookup: CDR1 ENHRY, CDR2 SYGVKD. CDR3 length: 17 residues. Germline trimming cut 2 bases from V and 3 bases from J; bases unmatched to any gene: 8. For the CDR3, the DNA is TGTGCCATCAGTGAGACTTTAACTAGCGGGAAAACAGATACGCAGTATTTT. Protein product: CAISETLTSGKTDTQYF.

The chain couples TRBV9 to TRBJ2-5; possible D gene TRBD2, 5 bases. The CDR3 is 15 residues long. Germline assignment: CDR1 SGDLS and CDR2 YYNGEE. V dropped 0 bases and J dropped 4 bases, with 13 bases sitting between them. The CDR3 spells CASSVGGIAGETQYF. CDR3 DNA sequence: TGTGCCAGCAGCGTAGGAGGAATCGCGGGAGAGACCCAGTACTTC. The variable domain in full, with the rest retrieved from reference TRBV9 and TRBJ2-5, is DSGVTQTPKHLITATGQRVTLRCSPRSGDLSVYWYQQSLDQGLQFLIQYYNGEERAKGNILERFSAQQFPDLHSELNLSSLELGDSALYFCASSVGGIAGETQYFGPGTRLLVL.

Note on this clone: No DNA is shown, since the ends of the CDR3 on it are uncertain; the CDR3 is the one TCRdb lists. The CDR3 spells CATSTSGAETQYF. This chain joins TRBV24-1 and TRBJ2-5; TRBD2, the table's D call, lacks a check against the DNA. The CDR3 spans 13 amino acids, including both terminal residues. Germline CDR1 and CDR2: KGHDR and SFDVKD.

The gene calls are TRBV2 and TRBJ2-7, with a tentative D call TRBD1 (6 bases). The CDR3 covers 17 residues. Germline loops: CDR1 SNHLY, CDR2 FYNNEI. The V end was cut by 3 bases, the J end by 1 base, with 19 bases between. The CDR3 here is CASSDSTGRGRSYEQYF. The CDR3 bases are TGTGCCAGCAGTGATTCGACAGGTAGGGGACGTTCCTACGAGCAGTACTTC. Based on the CDR3 plus reference TRBV2 and TRBJ2-7, the full variable domain is EPEVTQTPSHQVTQMGQEVILRCVPISNHLYFYWYRQILGQKVEFLVSFYNNEISEKSEIFDDQFSVERPDGSNFTLKIRSTKLEDSAMYFCASSDSTGRGRSYEQYFGPGTRLTVT.

The chain employs TRBV7-9 and TRBJ1-1; D is unresolved. This CDR3 region has 16 residues. The germline V and J ends were trimmed by 11 bases and 0 bases, with 22 bases remaining between them. Per the germline V gene, CDR1 is SEHNR and CDR2 is FQNEAQ (reference sequence). CDR3: CAGSAWADKMNTEAFF. As DNA, the CDR3 is TGTGCCGGTTCCGCGTGGGCCGACAAAATGAACACTGAAGCTTTCTTT.

The chain couples TRBV3-1 (or the pseudogene TRBV3-2) to TRBJ2-5, with 10 bases aligning to TRBD2. CDR1 LGHDT and CDR2 YNNKEL come from the germline V gene (reference sequence). CDR3 length: 15 residues. With 4 bases clipped from V and 4 bases from J, the junction kept 6 bases outside the gene matches. CDR3 sequence: CASSPGLAGVETQYF. CDR3 DNA sequence: TGTGCCAGCAGCCCGGGGCTAGCGGGAGTAGAGACCCAGTACTTC.

V is TRBV18 and J is TRBJ1-1; D is undetermined. Germline V lookup: CDR1 KGHSH, CDR2 LQKENI. The CDR3 totals 15 residues. V was cut by 2 bases and J by 1 base, with 11 bases left in between. DNA of the CDR3: TGTGCCAGCTCACCAAACACCCAGAAGAACACTGAAGCTTTCTTT. Translated: CASSPNTQKNTEAFF.

The gene calls are TRBV5-4 and TRBJ1-6; no firm D call. Germline V gene lookup returns CDR1 SGHNT and CDR2 YYREEE (reference sequence). V lost 3 bases and J 7 bases, leaving 5 bases between the germline ends. The CDR3 runs to 12 residues. The CDR3 here is CASSSLNSPLHF. In DNA, the CDR3 is TGTGCCAGCAGCTCCCTCAATTCACCCCTCCACTTT.

V usage is TRBV24-1 and J usage is TRBJ2-5; D may be TRBD2 (5 bases). Germline V gene data show CDR1 as KGHDR and CDR2 as SFDVKD. The CDR3 is made up of 13 amino acids. V gave up 7 bases and J gave up 4 bases, with 12 bases separating them. The CDR3 DNA follows: TGTGCCACCAGCGGACTCACGGGAGAGACCCAGTACTTC. Translating it yields CATSGLTGETQYF.

The V call is TRBV5-4, the J call TRBJ2-1; 13 bases are shared with TRBD2. The CDR3 runs 14 residues. Losses at the gene ends were 7 bases for V and 4 bases for J; bases not matched to a gene: 2. Germline V gene sequence: CDR1 SGHNT, CDR2 YYREEE (reference sequence). The CDR3, as DNA: TGTGCCAGCGAACTAGCGGGAGGGTACAATGAGCAGTTCTTC. This translates into CASELAGGYNEQFF.

The chain is built from TRBV24-1 and TRBJ2-2; TRBD2 aligns across 7 bases. The length of the CDR3 is 16 residues. Trimming took 0 bases from V and 7 from J; bases not matched to a gene: 7. Germline V CDR1 and CDR2: KGHDR, SFDVKD. This CDR3 is CATSDLRPGRGGELFF. Here the CDR3 DNA reads TGTGCCACCAGTGATTTGCGGCCAGGGAGGGGCGGGGAGCTGTTTTTT.

A single count supports this clone. The rearrangement uses TRBV5-4 and TRBJ1-5; 8 bases are shared with TRBD1. Germline V lookup: CDR1 SGHNT, CDR2 YYREEE (reference sequence). The CDR3 has 15 amino acids. Trimming took 0 bases from V and 5 from J; bases not matched to a gene: 4. The CDR3 loop reads CASSLGTGKDQPQHF. CDR3 sequence (DNA): TGTGCCAGCAGCTTGGGGACAGGGAAGGATCAGCCCCAGCATTTT.